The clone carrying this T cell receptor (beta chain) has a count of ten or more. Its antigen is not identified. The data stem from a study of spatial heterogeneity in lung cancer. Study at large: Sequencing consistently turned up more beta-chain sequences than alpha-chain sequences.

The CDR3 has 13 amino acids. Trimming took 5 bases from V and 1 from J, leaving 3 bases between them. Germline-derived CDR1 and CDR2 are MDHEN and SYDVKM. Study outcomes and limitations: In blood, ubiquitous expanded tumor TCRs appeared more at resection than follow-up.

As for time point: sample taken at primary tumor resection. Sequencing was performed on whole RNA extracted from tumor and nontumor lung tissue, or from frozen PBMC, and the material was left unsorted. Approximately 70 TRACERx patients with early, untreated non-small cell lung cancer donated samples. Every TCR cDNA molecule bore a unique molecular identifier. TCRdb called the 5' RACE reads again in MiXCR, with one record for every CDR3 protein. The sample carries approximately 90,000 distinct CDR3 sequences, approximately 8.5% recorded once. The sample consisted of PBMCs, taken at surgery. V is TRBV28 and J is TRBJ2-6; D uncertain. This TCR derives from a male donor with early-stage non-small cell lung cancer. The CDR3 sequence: CASSRSGANVLTF. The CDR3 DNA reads TGTGCCAGCAGTCGGTCTGGGGCCAACGTCCTGACTTTC.